These 31 T cell receptor beta chains originate from one sample sequenced in a study of cytomegalovirus exposure and HLA in healthy donors. With 60 Vbeta and 13 Jbeta primers, the PCR was carried out. The data were produced by immunoSEQ multiplex PCR, yet TCRdb's version contains in-frame clones alone and is incomplete. The sample carries 100,000 to 150,000 clones, about two thirds recorded once. Specimen: PBMCs. The receptors were gathered from a man aged 35-49 years in good health and CMV-seropositive.

The chain recombines TRBV27 with TRBJ2-6, with 8 bases matching TRBD1. This CDR3 spans 17 amino acids. The germline gives CDR1 MNHEY, CDR2 SMNVEV (reference sequence). V gave up 5 bases and J gave up 0 bases; unmatched junction bases: 6. The CDR3 region is CASSPDRGSSGANVLTF. The CDR3 coding sequence is TGTGCCAGCAGTCCCGACAGGGGTTCCTCTGGGGCCAACGTCCTGACTTTC.

The table lists this clone with a count of one. This rearrangement joins TRBV9 to TRBJ2-2, with a tentative D call TRBD1 (5 bases). Germline CDR1 and CDR2: SGDLS and YYNGEE. V shed 6 bases and J shed 6 bases, with 6 bases lying between them. This CDR3 region has 11 residues. CDR3 amino acids: CASKGAGELFF. The CDR3 region has the DNA TGTGCCAGCAAAGGGGCCGGGGAGCTGTTTTTT.

The table lists this clone with a few counts. This chain connects TRBV9 to TRBJ2-3, with 9 positions matching TRBD1. The V gene end was trimmed by 3 bases and the J gene end by 6 bases; junction bases not matched to a gene: 8. This CDR3 region has 15 residues. Germline CDR1 is SGDLS and CDR2 is YYNGEE. The CDR3 DNA reads TGTGCCAGCAGCGACGGGACAGGGAGAACGGATACGCAGTATTTT. It is translated as CASSDGTGRTDTQYF.

The V call is TRBV5-4, the J call TRBJ2-6; weak D call: TRBD1 (6 bases). This CDR3 spans 17 amino acids. Germline-derived CDR1 and CDR2 are SGHNT and YYREEE (reference sequence). Trimming removed 4 bases from V and 0 bases from J, with 14 bases in between. Here the CDR3 DNA reads TGTGCCAGCAGCGCGGACAGTTTGAACTCTGGGGCCAACGTCCTGACTTTC. This translates into CASSADSLNSGANVLTF.

This clone is a singleton in its sample. Written as DNA, the CDR3 is TGTGCCAGCAGTTACCCACTAGCGGGAATTTCCTACGAGCAGTACTTC. It codes for CASSYPLAGISYEQYF. This rearrangement joins TRBV28 to TRBJ2-7; 10 bases align to TRBD2. Germline V gene sequence: CDR1 MDHEN, CDR2 SYDVKM. The CDR3 is made up of 16 amino acids. Trimming cost V 4 bases and J 1 base; bases outside gene matches: 7. The entire variable domain, with the rest obtained from reference TRBV28 and TRBJ2-7, is as follows: DVKVTQSSRYLVKRTGEKVFLECVQDMDHENMFWYRQDPGLGLRLIYFSYDVKMKEKGDIPEGYSVSREKKERFSLILESASTNQTSMYLCASSYPLAGISYEQYFGPGTRLTVT.

The genes are TRBV7-8 and TRBJ1-1; 9 positions agree with TRBD1. The CDR3 runs 17 residues. CDR1 SGHVS and CDR2 FQNEAQ come from the germline V gene. Trimming cost V 2 bases and J 1 base; bases outside gene matches: 8. CDR3 loop: CASSLRNPGQGNTEAFF. Written as DNA, the CDR3 is TGTGCCAGCAGCTTACGAAATCCGGGACAGGGGAACACTGAAGCTTTCTTT.

The V gene is TRBV6-5, the J gene TRBJ1-6; D is uncertain. Germline V lookup: CDR1 MNHEY, CDR2 SVGAGI. Trimming removed 6 bases at V and 6 bases at J, with 6 bases between. The CDR3 consists of 12 residues. The CDR3 nucleotides read TGTGCCAGCAGCAACGGTAATTCACCCCTCCACTTT. Amino acids: CASSNGNSPLHF.

The table lists this clone with a few counts. DNA for the CDR3: TGTGCCAGCAGTGACGGCACAGGGGTTAGCAATCAGCCCCAGCATTTT. Residues: CASSDGTGVSNQPQHF. V gene TRBV6-1 combines with J gene TRBJ1-5; 7 bases match TRBD1. Germline V gene lookup returns CDR1 MNHNS and CDR2 SASEGT. The CDR3 covers 16 residues. Unmatched junction bases numbered 5, after V lost 3 bases and J lost 0 bases.

The gene calls are TRBV27 and TRBJ1-5, with 7 bases matching TRBD1. V was pared by 5 bases and J by 2 bases, with 6 bases of the junction left unmatched. The CDR3 is made up of 15 amino acids. Germline V gives CDR1 MNHEY, CDR2 SMNVEV (reference sequence). The CDR3 coding sequence is TGTGCCAGCAGTGACAGGGTGGCCGGCAATCAGCCCCAGCATTTT. Its protein product is CASSDRVAGNQPQHF.

The chain's CDR3 is CASSYSTETNTEAFF. Written as DNA, the CDR3 is TGTGCCAGCAGTTACTCGACAGAGACGAACACTGAAGCTTTCTTT. The rearrangement links TRBV6-5 to TRBJ1-1; tentatively, D is TRBD1 (5 bases). CDR3 length: 15 residues. The germline V and J ends were trimmed by 0 bases and 1 base, with 9 bases remaining between them. Germline V gene sequence: CDR1 MNHEY, CDR2 SVGAGI.

The J gene is TRBJ2-3, the V gene TRBV15; D is possibly TRBD2 (6 bases). V was trimmed by 0 bases and J by 3 bases, leaving 19 bases between them. The CDR3 is 18 residues long. CDR1 and CDR2 from the germline V gene are LNHNV and YYDKDF (reference sequence). In nucleotides, the CDR3 is TGTGCCACCAGCAGAGACCACTGGCGGAGGGGTGGGACAGATACGCAGTATTTT. Translating it yields CATSRDHWRRGGTDTQYF.

This clone has just a few counts. The chain is built from TRBV7-9 and TRBJ1-2, with unresolved D. This CDR3 spans 14 amino acids. V lost 1 base and J 7 bases, leaving 13 bases between the germline ends. Germline CDR1 SEHNR, CDR2 FQNEAQ (reference sequence). CDR3 sequence: CASSLEATSFGYTF. The CDR3, as DNA: TGTGCCAGCAGCTTAGAAGCGACGTCGTTTGGCTACACCTTC.

Only a few counts were recorded for this clone. The chain recombines TRBV28 with TRBJ2-7; 11 bases are shared with TRBD2. V shed 4 bases and J 1 base; nucleotides not matched to a gene: 0. Germline CDR1 and CDR2: MDHEN and SYDVKM. This CDR3 has 14 amino acids. In nucleotides, the CDR3 is TGTGCCAGCAGTTCTAGCGGGAGGTCCTACGAGCAGTACTTC. Amino acids: CASSSSGRSYEQYF.

This clone was observed once. The V gene is TRBV6-4, the J gene TRBJ2-2; 8 bases align to TRBD1. The junction had 9 bases not matched to a gene; V was cut back by 1 base and J by 5 bases. The CDR3 totals 17 residues. Germline lookup yields CDR1 MRHNA and CDR2 SNTAGT. CDR3 sequence (DNA): TGTGCCAGCAGTGACTTCACCCAGGGGGCTGGGACCGGGGAGCTGTTTTTT. This gives the protein CASSDFTQGAGTGELFF.

The chain joins TRBV2 to TRBJ1-1; D remains unclear. Germline CDR1 and CDR2: SNHLY and FYNNEI. CDR3 length: 13 residues. With 2 bases removed from V and 3 bases from J, the gap between germline ends came to 7 bases. The CDR3 sequence is CASSESLYTEAFF. DNA for the CDR3: TGTGCCAGCAGTGAAAGCCTGTACACTGAAGCTTTCTTT.

This chain uses TRBV30 with TRBJ1-2; D remains unclear. This CDR3 is built from 14 residues. Germline assignment: CDR1 GTSNPN and CDR2 SVGIG (reference sequence). Trimming removed 8 bases from V and 1 base from J, with 17 bases in between. CDR3 bases: TGTGCCCGTGATTCCAGGATGGGTAACTATGGCTACACCTTC. Protein sequence: CARDSRMGNYGYTF.

This rearrangement joins TRBV2 to TRBJ1-5; D unresolved. With 2 bases removed from V and 2 bases from J, the gap between germline ends came to 10 bases. Germline CDR1 is SNHLY and CDR2 is FYNNEI. CDR3 size: 15 residues. This CDR3 reads CASSEPGIGNQPQHF. The CDR3, as DNA: TGTGCCAGCAGTGAACCGGGAATTGGCAATCAGCCCCAGCATTTT.

J is TRBJ2-3 and V is TRBV5-1; tentatively, D is TRBD2 (5 bases). This CDR3 region has 13 residues. The germline CDR1 and CDR2 sequences are SGHRS and YFSETQ. The V end lost 2 bases, the J end lost 3 bases, and 7 bases lay between the germline ends. The CDR3 DNA sequence: TGCGCCAGCAGCTTAGCGGAGACAGATACGCAGTATTTT. The encoded protein is CASSLAETDTQYF.

The chain employs TRBV5-4 and TRBJ2-1, with 9 bases aligning to TRBD2. Per germline, CDR1 SGHNT and CDR2 YYREEE (reference sequence). CDR3 length equals 17 residues. V lost 3 bases to trimming and J lost 1 base; unmatched junction nucleotides: 8. Here the CDR3 DNA reads TGTGCCAGCAGCTGGGCGGGAGGGGTAGTATCCTACAATGAGCAGTTCTTC. Amino acids: CASSWAGGVVSYNEQFF.

Remarks on this clone: At the DNA level, this CDR3 is encoded by other sequences in the same sample as well. The chain couples TRBV5-1 to TRBJ1-6; TRBD1 agrees at 9 bases. The CDR3 runs 14 residues. Trimming removed 4 bases from V and 8 bases from J; junction bases left unmatched: 4. CDR1 and CDR2 from the germline V gene are SGHRS and YFSETQ. The CDR3 protein is CASSRDRVDSPLHF. CDR3 DNA: TGCGCCAGCAGCAGGGACAGGGTGGATTCACCCCTCCACTTT.

The rearrangement uses TRBV28 and TRBJ1-1; 8 bases align to TRBD1. CDR1 is MDHEN and CDR2 is SYDVKM in the germline V gene. The CDR3 is 14 residues long. Trimming at V came to 4 bases and at J to 1 base, leaving 2 bases not matched to a gene. Written as DNA, the CDR3 is TGTGCCAGCAGTTCCGGACAGGGGAACACTGAAGCTTTCTTT. Protein: CASSSGQGNTEAFF.

V is TRBV6-5 and J is TRBJ1-4, with D unresolved. The CDR3 length is 14 residues. Germline V gives CDR1 MNHEY, CDR2 SVGAGI. Trimming cost V 4 bases and J 3 bases, with 9 bases left between them. Here the CDR3 DNA reads TGTGCCAGCAGTTCGAGGGCGCCTAATGAAAAACTGTTTTTT. It codes for CASSSRAPNEKLFF.

The chain has TRBV2 and TRBJ1-1; 8 bases line up with TRBD1. Losses at the gene ends were 7 bases for V and 1 base for J; bases not matched to a gene: 8. The CDR3 extends over 15 amino acids. CDR1 is SNHLY and CDR2 is FYNNEI in the germline V gene. The CDR3 spells CASTAADRANTEAFF. The CDR3 coding sequence is TGTGCCAGCACGGCGGCGGACAGGGCGAACACTGAAGCTTTCTTT.

The CDR3 is CAIAGQIGSGNTIYF. The CDR3 DNA reads TGTGCCATCGCGGGACAGATTGGCTCTGGAAACACCATATATTTT. The chain links TRBV6-1 to TRBJ1-3; 7 bases fit TRBD1. CDR3 length equals 15 residues. The junction had 9 bases not matched to a gene; V was cut back by 10 bases and J by 0 bases. Germline lookup yields CDR1 MNHNS and CDR2 SASEGT.

The V gene is TRBV7-9, the J gene TRBJ1-6; D might be TRBD1 (5 bases). The CDR3 totals 16 residues. Germline-derived CDR1 and CDR2 are SEHNR and FQNEAQ (reference sequence). V was shortened by 0 bases and J by 0 bases, with 6 bases between the two germline ends. The CDR3 loop reads CASSLAGGSYNSPLHF. CDR3 bases: TGTGCCAGCAGCTTAGCGGGGGGCTCCTATAATTCACCCCTCCACTTT.

This clone was counted a single time. V is TRBV5-5 and J is TRBJ2-7, with a tentative D call TRBD1 (6 bases). Germline CDR1 SGHKS, CDR2 YYEKEE (reference sequence). Trimming pared 4 bases from V and 3 bases from J, leaving 11 bases between. This CDR3 contains 13 residues. CDR3 protein: CASSPGTNYEQYF. CDR3 bases: TGTGCCAGCAGCCCCGGGACAAACTACGAGCAGTACTTC.

The rearrangement uses TRBV7-4 and TRBJ1-5; a weak D match, TRBD1 (5 bases). This CDR3 comprises 14 residues. V shed 4 bases and J shed 3 bases, with 10 bases lying between them. Germline V gene sequence: CDR1 SGHVT, CDR2 SQSDAQ. CDR3 amino acids: CASSWRGNNQPQHF. The CDR3 DNA reads as TGTGCCAGCAGCTGGAGGGGTAACAATCAGCCCCAGCATTTT.

The gene calls are TRBV6-5 and TRBJ2-1, with 7 positions matching TRBD1. CDR1 and CDR2 (germline): MNHEY, SVGAGI. Trimming took 4 bases from V and 14 from J; bases not matched to a gene: 5. This CDR3 is 11 amino acids long. This CDR3 reads CASSFDRVEFF. In DNA, the CDR3 is TGTGCCAGCAGTTTCGACAGGGTAGAGTTCTTC.

The V call is TRBV19, the J call TRBJ2-1; 7 bases agree with TRBD1. Trimming took 11 bases from V and 4 from J; bases not matched to a gene: 8. Germline lookup yields CDR1 LNHDA and CDR2 SQIVND (reference sequence). The CDR3 loop spans 13 amino acids. CDR3 sequence (DNA): TGTGCCGCGGCCCGACAGGGATACAATGAGCAGTTCTTC. Protein product: CAAARQGYNEQFF.

This clone was seen once. The gene calls are TRBV25-1 and TRBJ2-2; 8 positions match TRBD1. J gave up 6 bases and V 3 bases, and 3 bases lay outside the gene matches. CDR1 and CDR2 from the germline V gene are MGHDK and SYGVNS. The CDR3 totals 14 residues. This CDR3 is CASSDQGASGELFF. The CDR3, as DNA: TGTGCCAGCAGTGACCAGGGGGCGTCCGGGGAGCTGTTTTTT.

V usage is TRBV28 and J usage is TRBJ2-3; perhaps TRBD1 as D (6 bases). The CDR3 covers 14 residues. CDR1 is MDHEN and CDR2 is SYDVKM in the germline V gene. Trimming pared 7 bases from V and 5 bases from J, leaving 16 bases between. CDR3 amino acids: CASIVRGSGDTQYF. CDR3 nucleotide sequence: TGTGCCAGCATCGTCAGGGGATCAGGAGATACGCAGTATTTT.